This T cell receptor (beta chain) was documented in a study of identical twins. Broader study findings: Out-of-frame alpha sequences common to twins exhibited a surplus of low generation probability.

CDR3 length: 19 amino acids. Germline CDR1 SGHRS, CDR2 YFSETQ. J lost 1 base, V lost 2 bases, and 15 bases had no gene match. TCRdb analysed the 5' RACE reads with MiXCR anew, one entry per CDR3 protein. The data contain hundreds of thousands of distinct CDR3 sequences, around 6% of them singletons. This clonotype has at least ten counts. What it binds is unknown. Sequenced input: naive T cells sorted from blood. V gene TRBV5-1 combines with J gene TRBJ1-1, with 9 bases aligning to TRBD1. The sequence came from a man between 18 and 29 years old in good health. CDR3 residues: CASSFNRGRMEGTNTEAFF. The CDR3 coding sequence is TGCGCCAGCAGCTTCAACAGGGGGCGAATGGAGGGGACGAACACTGAAGCTTTCTTT. Filled out from reference TRBV5-1 and TRBJ1-1, the complete variable domain reads KAGVTQTPRYLIKTRGQQVTLSCSPISGHRSVSWYQQTPGQGLQFLFEYFSETQRNKGNFPGRFSGRQFSNSRSEMNVSTLELGDSALYLCASSFNRGRMEGTNTEAFFGQGTRLTVV.